These T cell receptor beta chains were read from a single sample in a study of cytomegalovirus exposure and HLA in healthy donors. Sequencing used immunoSEQ multiplex PCR; TCRdb keeps in-frame clones, though not all of them. The sample records 150,000 or so clones, around 83% being singletons. Sequencing used PBMCs. All receptors derive from a human donor in good health. Both conserved end residues are part of each CDR3. The D gene is left open where the match is weak. A row's size may be missing; if present it is once, few, many or a size class.

D gene	V gene	J gene	clone size	CDR3 DNA	CDR3 protein
TRBD1	TRBV28	TRBJ2-2	.	TGTGCCAGCAGTGCCCGGGACAGGGGTACCGGGGAGCTGTTTTTT	CASSARDRGTGELFF
TRBD2	TRBV7-8	TRBJ2-5	.	TGTGCCAGCAGCCCCGAGCGGGGGGGCAGGGAGACCCAGTACTTC	CASSPERGGRETQYF
.	TRBV4-1	TRBJ2-3	.	TGCGCCAGCAGTCCCTGGTCAGGCCCAGATACGCAGTATTTT	CASSPWSGPDTQYF
TRBD2	TRBV5-1	TRBJ2-2	few	TGCGCCAGCAGCTACCGGGGACTAGCGGGAGTATGGAACACCGGGGAGCTGTTTTTT	CASSYRGLAGVWNTGELFF
.	TRBV27	TRBJ1-1	.	TGTGCCAGCAGTTCAGGGCCTCGGGACACTGAAGCTTTCTTT	CASSSGPRDTEAFF
.	TRBV5-6	TRBJ2-1	.	TGTGCCAGCAGCCCTACAGACAGGTACAATGAGCAGTTCTTC	CASSPTDRYNEQFF
.	TRBV28	TRBJ2-1	.	TGTGCCAGCAGTTTAGGGACAAGCGAGGTGGAGAAGCAGTTCTTC	CASSLGTSEVEKQFF
TRBD1	TRBV9	TRBJ1-1	.	TGTGCCAGCAGCTCGAAGGACAGGGTACCTTTCTTT	CASSSKDRVPFF
.	TRBV14	TRBJ1-1	.	TGTGCCAGCAGCCCCCTTGGGCAGGGCGTTTTGAACACTGAAGCTTTCTTT	CASSPLGQGVLNTEAFF
TRBD2	TRBV5-4	TRBJ2-7	.	TGTGCCAGCAGCAGGGCTAGCGGCATCTCCTACGAGCAGTACTTC	CASSRASGISYEQYF
.	TRBV5-6	TRBJ1-3	.	TGTGCCAGCAGCTACTGGGGGCCTGGAAACACCATATATTTT	CASSYWGPGNTIYF
.	TRBV19	TRBJ1-1	.	TGTGCCAGTAGTACCCTCCCCGAGGGGGACACTGAAGCTTTCTTT	CASSTLPEGDTEAFF
.	TRBV5-1	TRBJ2-1	.	TGCGCCAGCAGGGGAGAACAGCTTAATGAGCAGTTCTTC	CASRGEQLNEQFF
.	TRBV19	TRBJ1-5	.	TGTGCCAGTAGTGCAAGGGGTTCCGCCCTCTTTGATCAGCCCCAGCATTTT	CASSARGSALFDQPQHF
.	TRBV7-2	TRBJ1-1	.	TGTGCCAGCAGCTTAGCGGGGGGACTCAAAGAGGCTTTCTTT	CASSLAGGLKEAFF
TRBD1	TRBV27	TRBJ2-7	.	TGTGCCAGCAGTTTATCGACGACAGGGGTAGATTACGAGCAGTACTTC	CASSLSTTGVDYEQYF
.	TRBV7-2	TRBJ2-1	.	TGTGCCAGCAGCTTAGGGACAGACCCCTACAATGAGCAGTTCTTC	CASSLGTDPYNEQFF
TRBD1	TRBV13	TRBJ1-4	.	TGTGCCAGCAGCTCGCGACAGGGGGCGCAGAGTGAAAAACTGTTTTTT	CASSSRQGAQSEKLFF
.	TRBV28	TRBJ1-2	.	TGTGCCAGCAGTTTGGAGACGGGGAAGGGAGTCGGCTACACCTTC	CASSLETGKGVGYTF
TRBD1	TRBV2	TRBJ2-1	.	TGTGCCAGCAGTGAAGGGACAGGGAATGAGCAGTTCTTC	CASSEGTGNEQFF
.	TRBV15	TRBJ1-1	few	TGTGCCACCAGCAGAGAGGGCTCCACTCAAGCTTTCTTT	CATSREGSTQAFF
TRBD2	TRBV6-5	TRBJ2-5	.	TGTGCCAGCAGTTACTTACGGGGGGGCCGGGAGGAGACCCAGTACTTC	CASSYLRGGREETQYF
TRBD2	TRBV9	TRBJ2-1	.	TGTGCCAGCAGCGTAGAAGGCGGGAGGGCCTTAGTCAATGAGCAGTTCTTC	CASSVEGGRALVNEQFF
.	TRBV13	TRBJ2-1	.	TGTGCCAGCAGCTCACTAGGCGGTGATGAGCAGTTCTTC	CASSSLGGDEQFF
.	TRBV5-1	TRBJ2-1	.	TGCGCCAGCAGCTTGATGACTAGTTCCCCCGAGCAGTTCTTC	CASSLMTSSPEQFF
.	TRBV29-1	TRBJ2-7	few	TGCAGCGTCCGGGACTTTGACTACGAGCAGTACTTC	CSVRDFDYEQYF
TRBD2	TRBV5-1	TRBJ2-3	.	TGCGCCAGCAGCTTGGCTAGCGGGAGGGGCTCGGATACGCAGTATTTT	CASSLASGRGSDTQYF
.	TRBV4-1	TRBJ1-6	.	TGCGCCAGCAGCCAAACTCCCTCCTATAATTCACCCCTCCACTTT	CASSQTPSYNSPLHF
TRBD2	TRBV4-1	TRBJ2-2	.	TGCGCCAGCAGCCACCTAGCGGGAGGGCTGGGGCCCGGGGAGCTGTTTTTT	CASSHLAGGLGPGELFF
.	TRBV28	TRBJ2-5	once	TGTGCCAGCAGTTTCCCTCAGCAGGGCCCATTCCAAGAGACCCAGTACTTC	CASSFPQQGPFQETQYF